The TCR beta chain described here comes from a study of spatial heterogeneity in lung cancer. Looking at the study overall: When available, follow-up PBMC samples taken a median of roughly two years after resection were sequenced.

This clonotype appeared many times. As yet, its antigen is unknown. Whole-study results and caveats: The study found ubiquitous expanded tumor TCRs in blood more at resection than follow-up.

Time point noted: blood at routine non-recurrence follow-up after resection. Individually, TCR cDNA molecules were each labelled with a unique molecular identifier. TCRdb itself ran the 5' RACE reads through MiXCR, one entry per CDR3 protein. The table lists 55,000 to 75,000 distinct CDR3 sequences, around 8.9% of them singletons, with under 2.5% in the top ten. Germline CDR1 reads SGHNT; CDR2 reads YYREEE (reference sequence). V was shortened by 3 bases and J by 3 bases, with 12 bases between the two germline ends. CDR3 length equals 15 residues. The specimen comprised PBMCs, sampled at follow-up. The V and J genes are TRBV5-4 and TRBJ1-4, with D perhaps TRBD1 (6 bases). The receptor was derived from a female donor with early-stage non-small cell lung cancer. The DNA for the CDR3 is TGTGCCAGCAGCTCCACAGGGCTACCTAATGAAAAACTGTTTTTT. Protein: CASSSTGLPNEKLFF.